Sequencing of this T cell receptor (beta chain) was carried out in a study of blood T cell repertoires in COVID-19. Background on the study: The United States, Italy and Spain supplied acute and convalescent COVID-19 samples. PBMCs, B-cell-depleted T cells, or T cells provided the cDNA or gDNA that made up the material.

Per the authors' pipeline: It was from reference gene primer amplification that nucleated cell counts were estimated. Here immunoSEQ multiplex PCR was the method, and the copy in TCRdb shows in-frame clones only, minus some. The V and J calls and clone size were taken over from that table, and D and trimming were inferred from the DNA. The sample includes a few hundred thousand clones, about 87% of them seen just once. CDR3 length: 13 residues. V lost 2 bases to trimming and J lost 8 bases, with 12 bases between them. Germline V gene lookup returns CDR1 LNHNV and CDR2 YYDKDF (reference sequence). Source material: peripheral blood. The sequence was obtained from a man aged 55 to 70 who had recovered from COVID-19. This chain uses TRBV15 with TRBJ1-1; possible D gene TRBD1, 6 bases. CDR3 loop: CATSRPQGWEAFF. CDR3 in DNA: TGTGCCACCAGCAGACCACAGGGCTGGGAAGCTTTCTTT.